This T cell receptor (beta chain) is from a study of human T cells and chemical hapten exposure. Time point of the sample: pre-sensitization, week 0. Described treatment: therapeutic diphenylcyclopropenone sensitization with weekly scalp DPC. Blood was drawn before each patch test was applied. The CDR3 length is 12 residues. Germline values: CDR1 DFQATT, CDR2 SNEGSKA (reference sequence). Trimming shortened V by 6 bases and J by 13 bases, and 21 bases separated the two germline ends. This clonotype was detected many times. In TCRdb, the RACE reads were re-called with MiXCR into one record per CDR3 protein. The table records over 85,000 distinct CDR3 sequences, more than 10% of them present only once.

The TCR originated in a woman aged 60-70 years with alopecia areata. Some clones in this sample may be carry-over from other donors' samples. The sequencing here drew on whole blood, taken in connection with sensitization to the hapten diphenylcyclopropenone (DPC). The chain employs TRBV20-1 and TRBJ2-5; D perhaps matches TRBD2 (6 bases). Written as DNA, the CDR3 is TGCAGTGCCCCGTTTGGAGGGCCGGGGAGGTACTTC. It codes for CSAPFGGPGRYF.